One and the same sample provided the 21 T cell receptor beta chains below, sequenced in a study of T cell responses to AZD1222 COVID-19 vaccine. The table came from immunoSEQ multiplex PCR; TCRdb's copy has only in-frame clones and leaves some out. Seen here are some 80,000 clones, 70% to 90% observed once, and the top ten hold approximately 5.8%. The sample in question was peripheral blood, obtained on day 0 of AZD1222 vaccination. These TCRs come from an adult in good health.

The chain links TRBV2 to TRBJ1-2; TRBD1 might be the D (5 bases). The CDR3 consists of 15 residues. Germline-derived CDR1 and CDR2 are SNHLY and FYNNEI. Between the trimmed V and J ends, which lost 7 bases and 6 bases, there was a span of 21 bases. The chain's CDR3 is CASTEEGTKTHGYTF. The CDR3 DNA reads TGTGCCAGCACCGAAGAAGGGACCAAGACCCATGGCTACACCTTC. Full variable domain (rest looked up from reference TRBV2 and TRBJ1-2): EPEVTQTPSHQVTQMGQEVILRCVPISNHLYFYWYRQILGQKVEFLVSFYNNEISEKSEIFDDQFSVERPDGSNFTLKIRSTKLEDSAMYFCASTEEGTKTHGYTFGSGTRLTVV.

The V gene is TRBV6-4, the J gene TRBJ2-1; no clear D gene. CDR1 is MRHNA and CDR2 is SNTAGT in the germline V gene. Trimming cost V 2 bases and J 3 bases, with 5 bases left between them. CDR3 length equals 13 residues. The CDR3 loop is CASSDRDYNEQFF. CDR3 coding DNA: TGTGCCAGCAGTGACAGGGACTACAATGAGCAGTTCTTC.

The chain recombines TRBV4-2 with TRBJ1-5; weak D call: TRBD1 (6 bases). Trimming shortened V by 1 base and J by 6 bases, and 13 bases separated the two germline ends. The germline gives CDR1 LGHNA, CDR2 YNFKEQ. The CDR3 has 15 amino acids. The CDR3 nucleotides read TGTGCCAGCAGCCAAGGGGTGGGGGCGCGTCAGCCCCAGCATTTT. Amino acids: CASSQGVGARQPQHF.

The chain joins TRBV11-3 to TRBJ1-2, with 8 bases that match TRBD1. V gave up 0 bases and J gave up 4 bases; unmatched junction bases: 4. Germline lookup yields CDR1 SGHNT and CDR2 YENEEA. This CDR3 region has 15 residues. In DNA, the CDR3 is TGTGCCAGCAGCTTAGATCGACAGGGGAGCTATGGCTACACCTTC. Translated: CASSLDRQGSYGYTF.

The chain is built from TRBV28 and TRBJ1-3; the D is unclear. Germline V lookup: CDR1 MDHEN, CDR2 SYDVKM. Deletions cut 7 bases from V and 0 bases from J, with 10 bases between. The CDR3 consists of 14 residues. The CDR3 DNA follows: TGTGCCAGCACCCTACTGAGCTCTGGAAACACCATATATTTT. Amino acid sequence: CASTLLSSGNTIYF. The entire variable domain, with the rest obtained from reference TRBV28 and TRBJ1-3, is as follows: DVKVTQSSRYLVKRTGEKVFLECVQDMDHENMFWYRQDPGLGLRLIYFSYDVKMKEKGDIPEGYSVSREKKERFSLILESASTNQTSMYLCASTLLSSGNTIYFGEGSWLTVV.

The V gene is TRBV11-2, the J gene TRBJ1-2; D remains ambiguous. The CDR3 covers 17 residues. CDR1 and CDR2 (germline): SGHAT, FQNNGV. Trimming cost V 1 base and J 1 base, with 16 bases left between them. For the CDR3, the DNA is TGTGCCAGCAGCTTAGGACCGGCTAACACAGATAACTATGGCTACACCTTC. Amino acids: CASSLGPANTDNYGYTF.

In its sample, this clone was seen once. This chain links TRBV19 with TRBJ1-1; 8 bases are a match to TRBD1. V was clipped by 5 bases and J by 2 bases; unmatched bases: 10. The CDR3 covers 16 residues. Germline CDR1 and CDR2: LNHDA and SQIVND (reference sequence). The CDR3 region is CASSATRGPGNTEAFF. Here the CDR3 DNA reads TGTGCCAGTAGTGCCACCAGGGGGCCAGGAAACACTGAAGCTTTCTTT.

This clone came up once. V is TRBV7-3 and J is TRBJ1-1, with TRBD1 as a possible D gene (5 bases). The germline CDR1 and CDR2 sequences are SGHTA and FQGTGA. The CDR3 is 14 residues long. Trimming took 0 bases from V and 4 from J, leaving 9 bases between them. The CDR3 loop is CASSLTGTVTEAFF. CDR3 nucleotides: TGTGCCAGCAGCTTAACGGGGACGGTCACTGAAGCTTTCTTT.

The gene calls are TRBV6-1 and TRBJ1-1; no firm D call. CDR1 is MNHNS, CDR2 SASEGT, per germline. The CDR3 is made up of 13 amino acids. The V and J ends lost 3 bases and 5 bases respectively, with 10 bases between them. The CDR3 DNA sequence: TGTGCCAGCAGTGACCTAATACCAACTGAAGCTTTCTTT. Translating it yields CASSDLIPTEAFF.

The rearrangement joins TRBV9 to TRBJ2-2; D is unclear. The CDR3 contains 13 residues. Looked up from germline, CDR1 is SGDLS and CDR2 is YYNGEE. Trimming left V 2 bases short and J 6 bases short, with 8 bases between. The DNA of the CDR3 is TGTGCCAGCAGCGTTGGAGATTCCGGGGAGCTGTTTTTT. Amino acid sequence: CASSVGDSGELFF.

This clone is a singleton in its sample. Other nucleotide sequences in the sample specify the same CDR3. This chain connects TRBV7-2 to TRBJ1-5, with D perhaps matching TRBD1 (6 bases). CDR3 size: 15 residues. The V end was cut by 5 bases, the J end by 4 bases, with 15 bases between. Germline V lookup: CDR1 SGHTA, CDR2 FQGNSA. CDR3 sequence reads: CASSLQGTVNQPQHF. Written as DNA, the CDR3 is TGTGCCAGCAGCCTACAGGGAACCGTTAATCAGCCCCAGCATTTT.

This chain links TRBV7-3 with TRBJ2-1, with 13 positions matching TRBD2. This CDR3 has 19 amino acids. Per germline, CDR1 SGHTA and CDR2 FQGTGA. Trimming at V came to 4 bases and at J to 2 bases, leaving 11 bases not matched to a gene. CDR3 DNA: TGTGCCAGCAGCTCAGCCGGGACTAGCGGGATAGGAGCCTACAATGAGCAGTTCTTC. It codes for CASSSAGTSGIGAYNEQFF.

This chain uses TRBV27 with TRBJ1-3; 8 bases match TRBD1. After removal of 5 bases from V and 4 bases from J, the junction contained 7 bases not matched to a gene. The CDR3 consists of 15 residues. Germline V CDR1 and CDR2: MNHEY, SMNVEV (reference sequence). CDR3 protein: CASSITGGGGNTIYF. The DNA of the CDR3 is TGTGCCAGCAGTATAACAGGGGGTGGGGGAAACACCATATATTTT.

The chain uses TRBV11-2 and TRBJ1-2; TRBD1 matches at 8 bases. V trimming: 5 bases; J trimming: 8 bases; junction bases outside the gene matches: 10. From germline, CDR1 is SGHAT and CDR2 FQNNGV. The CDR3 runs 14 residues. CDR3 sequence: CASSLAAGGEGYTF. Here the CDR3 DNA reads TGTGCCAGCAGCCTGGCGGCAGGGGGCGAGGGCTACACCTTC.

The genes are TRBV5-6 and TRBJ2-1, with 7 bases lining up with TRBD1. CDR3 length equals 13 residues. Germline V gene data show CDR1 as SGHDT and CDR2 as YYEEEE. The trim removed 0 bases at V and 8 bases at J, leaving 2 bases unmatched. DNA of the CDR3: TGTGCCAGCAGCTTGGCTCAGGGGGATGAGCAGTTCTTC. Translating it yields CASSLAQGDEQFF.

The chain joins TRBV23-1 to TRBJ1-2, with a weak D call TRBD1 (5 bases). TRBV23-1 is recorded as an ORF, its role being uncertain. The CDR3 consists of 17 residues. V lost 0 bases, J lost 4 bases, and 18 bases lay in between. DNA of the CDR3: TGCGCCAGCAGTCAATCCGGGACGGTGTATGGGAGCTATGGCTACACCTTC. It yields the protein CASSQSGTVYGSYGYTF.

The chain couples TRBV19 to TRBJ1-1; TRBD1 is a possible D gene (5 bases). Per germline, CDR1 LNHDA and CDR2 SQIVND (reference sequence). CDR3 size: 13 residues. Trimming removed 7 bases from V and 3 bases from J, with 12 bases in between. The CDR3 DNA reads TGTGCCAGTATCCAGGGATTTCACACTGAAGCTTTCTTT. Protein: CASIQGFHTEAFF. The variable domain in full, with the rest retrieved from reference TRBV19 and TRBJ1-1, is DGGITQSPKYLFRKEGQNVTLSCEQNLNHDAMYWYRQDPGQGLRLIYYSQIVNDFQKGDIAEGYSVSREKKESFPLTVTSAQKNPTAFYLCASIQGFHTEAFFGQGTRLTVV.

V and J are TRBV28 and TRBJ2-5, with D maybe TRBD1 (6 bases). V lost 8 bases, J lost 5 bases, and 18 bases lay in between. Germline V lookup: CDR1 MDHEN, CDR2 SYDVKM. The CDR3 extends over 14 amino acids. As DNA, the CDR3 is TGTGCCAGCTACTCTTCCCACAGGGAGGAGACCCAGTACTTC. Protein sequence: CASYSSHREETQYF.

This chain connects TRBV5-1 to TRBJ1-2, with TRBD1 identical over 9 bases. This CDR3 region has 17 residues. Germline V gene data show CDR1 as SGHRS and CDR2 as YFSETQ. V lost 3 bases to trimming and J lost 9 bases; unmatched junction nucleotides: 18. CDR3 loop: CASSSLITQGAQNSYTF. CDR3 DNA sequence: TGCGCCAGCAGCTCCCTAATAACACAGGGGGCGCAGAACAGCTACACCTTC.

The CDR3: CASSPRTAATTNEKLFF. In DNA, the CDR3 is TGTGCCAGCTCACCACGGACGGCTGCTACCACTAATGAAAAACTGTTTTTT. This sequence joins TRBV18 and TRBJ1-4; D gene ambiguous. The V gene lost 1 base and the J gene lost 2 bases, with 14 bases spanning the gap. The length of the CDR3 is 17 residues. Germline assignment: CDR1 KGHSH and CDR2 LQKENI.

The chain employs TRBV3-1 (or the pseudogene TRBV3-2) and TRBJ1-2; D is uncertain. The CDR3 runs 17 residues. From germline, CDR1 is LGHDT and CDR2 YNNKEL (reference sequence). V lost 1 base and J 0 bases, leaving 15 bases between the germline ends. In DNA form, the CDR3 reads TGTGCCAGCAGCCAAGTGTACACGGCTTCTACTAACTATGGCTACACCTTC. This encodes CASSQVYTASTNYGYTF.